The 27 T cell receptor beta chains below were found in one sample sequenced in a study of cytomegalovirus exposure and HLA in healthy donors. Profiling relied on immunoSEQ multiplex PCR, and the TCRdb table lists in-frame clones only, not all of them. The sample lists 78,000 or so clones; 90% to 97% were seen once. The sample was PBMCs. The receptors here all came from a man aged 18 to 30 in good health and CMV-seropositive.

V and J are TRBV19 and TRBJ1-4; D is unclear. Germline V gene lookup returns CDR1 LNHDA and CDR2 SQIVND (reference sequence). V was pared by 2 bases and J by 8 bases, with 6 bases between. CDR3 length equals 12 residues. The CDR3 nucleotides read TGTGCCAGTAGTATAACGGTCGAAAAACTGTTTTTT. Translation gives CASSITVEKLFF.

The chain is built from TRBV19 and TRBJ1-5; D is perhaps TRBD1 (6 bases). Looked up from germline, CDR1 is LNHDA and CDR2 is SQIVND (reference sequence). The CDR3 covers 15 residues. Trimming left V 3 bases short and J 7 bases short, with 16 bases between. Here the CDR3 DNA reads TGTGCCAGTAGTATTCTCGTCAGGGGCGAACAGCCCCAGCATTTT. This codes for CASSILVRGEQPQHF.

This clone has a single count. V is TRBV28 and J is TRBJ2-3; weak D call: TRBD1 (6 bases). V lost 5 bases and J 2 bases, leaving 11 bases between the germline ends. Germline CDR1 is MDHEN and CDR2 is SYDVKM. CDR3 size: 14 residues. The chain's CDR3 is CASSLGQSTDTQYF. As DNA, the CDR3 is TGTGCCAGCAGTCTCGGACAGTCCACAGATACGCAGTATTTT.

The rearrangement uses TRBV7-8 and TRBJ2-2; D is unresolved. Germline CDR1 SGHVS, CDR2 FQNEAQ. The CDR3 contains 14 residues. V was trimmed by 2 bases and J by 1 base, leaving 5 bases between them. The CDR3 DNA is TGTGCCAGCAGCTTATCCGGGAACACCGGGGAGCTGTTTTTT. Its translation: CASSLSGNTGELFF.

This chain connects TRBV6-5 to TRBJ1-1; no clear D gene. V lost 0 bases, J lost 0 bases, and 8 bases lay in between. Per germline, CDR1 MNHEY and CDR2 SVGAGI. The CDR3 covers 15 residues. The CDR3 sequence is CASSYSATMNTEAFF. The CDR3 DNA reads TGTGCCAGCAGTTACTCAGCGACCATGAACACTGAAGCTTTCTTT.

This CDR3 is CSVEGQLLFEQFF. The CDR3 DNA is TGCAGCGTTGAAGGACAGCTTCTCTTCGAGCAGTTCTTC. V is TRBV29-1 and J is TRBJ2-1; the D gene is possibly TRBD1 (5 bases). The CDR3 has 13 amino acids. Germline CDR1 SQVTM, CDR2 ANQGSEA. Trimming pared 1 base from V and 10 bases from J, leaving 14 bases between.

The chain couples TRBV14 to TRBJ2-7; D is unclear. This CDR3 is built from 17 residues. V dropped 0 bases and J dropped 2 bases, with 17 bases sitting between them. The V gene's germline CDR1 is SGHDN and CDR2 FVKESK. DNA for the CDR3: TGTGCCAGCAGCCAAGAGAACCCTCCAGGCGAAGCCTACGAGCAGTACTTC. Amino acid sequence: CASSQENPPGEAYEQYF.

The genes are TRBV27 and TRBJ2-6; 10 nucleotides agree with TRBD1. This CDR3 contains 19 residues. CDR1 is MNHEY and CDR2 is SMNVEV in the germline V gene (reference sequence). V was clipped by 4 bases and J by 0 bases; unmatched bases: 9. DNA of the CDR3: TGTGCCAGCAGTTCTAGCGGACAGGGGGGCATCTCTGGGGCCAACGTCCTGACTTTC. Translation: CASSSSGQGGISGANVLTF.

This chain uses TRBV2 with TRBJ2-3, with D perhaps TRBD2 (5 bases). Germline V gene data show CDR1 as SNHLY and CDR2 as FYNNEI. CDR3 length: 14 amino acids. V gave up 7 bases and J gave up 0 bases, with 11 bases separating them. The CDR3 protein is CASTRLSSTDTQYF. The DNA of the CDR3 is TGTGCCAGCACGCGACTAAGTAGCACAGATACGCAGTATTTT.

The chain is built from TRBV5-6 and TRBJ1-2; D call uncertain. The CDR3 is 13 residues long. V lost 7 bases, J lost 3 bases, and 13 bases lay in between. Germline V gene sequence: CDR1 SGHDT, CDR2 YYEEEE. CDR3 amino acids: CASFHLSDYGYTF. DNA for the CDR3: TGTGCCAGCTTCCACCTCAGCGACTATGGCTACACCTTC.

There are a few counts of this clone. This chain joins TRBV4-2 and TRBJ2-6; maybe TRBD1 (5 bases). Germline assignment: CDR1 LGHNA and CDR2 YNFKEQ. Trimming pared 0 bases from V and 4 bases from J, leaving 10 bases between. The CDR3 covers 16 residues. This chain's CDR3 is CASSQDGAGGANVLTF. CDR3 in DNA: TGTGCCAGCAGCCAAGATGGGGCAGGGGGGGCCAACGTCCTGACTTTC.

The J gene is TRBJ2-1, the V gene TRBV5-4; 7 nucleotides match TRBD1. The V and J ends lost 3 bases and 2 bases, in that order; junction bases with no gene match: 2. This CDR3 contains 14 residues. Germline V gene lookup returns CDR1 SGHNT and CDR2 YYREEE (reference sequence). The CDR3 loop reads CASSSTGAYNEQFF. Written as DNA, the CDR3 is TGTGCCAGCAGCTCAACAGGGGCCTACAATGAGCAGTTCTTC.

This clone was seen a single time. Because the CDR3 is missing its conserved closing phenylalanine or tryptophan, this is likely a read error. No DNA is shown, since the ends of the CDR3 on it are uncertain; the CDR3 is the one TCRdb lists. The chain is built from TRBV7-3 and TRBJ2-4; no check of the table's D call, TRBD2, against the DNA was made. The CDR3 length is 8 residues, termini included. Germline values: CDR1 SGHTA, CDR2 FQGTGA. The chain's CDR3 is CASSPVVS.

The rearrangement joins TRBV29-1 to TRBJ1-2; 7 nucleotides match TRBD1. J was trimmed by 0 bases and V by 0 bases; bases with no gene match: 7. CDR1 is SQVTM, CDR2 ANQGSEA, per germline. This CDR3 is built from 16 residues. In nucleotides, the CDR3 is TGCAGCGTTGAAGATCTTCGGACAGGCGCTAACTATGGCTACACCTTC. As protein: CSVEDLRTGANYGYTF.

The chain recombines TRBV6-5 with TRBJ2-3, with a tentative D call TRBD2 (6 bases). Per germline, CDR1 MNHEY and CDR2 SVGAGI. The V end lost 2 bases, the J end lost 3 bases, and 9 bases lay between the germline ends. CDR3 length: 14 amino acids. The CDR3 nucleotides are TGTGCCAGCAGTTACGCACGGGAGACAGATACGCAGTATTTT. Its protein product is CASSYARETDTQYF.

The chain couples TRBV9 to TRBJ2-3; TRBD2 is a possible D gene (6 bases). The CDR3 sequence is 14 residues long. Germline lookup yields CDR1 SGDLS and CDR2 YYNGEE. The V end was cut by 6 bases, the J end by 2 bases, with 13 bases between. The CDR3 nucleotides are TGTGCCAGCACACGGGACTTCACCACAGATACGCAGTATTTT. Protein sequence: CASTRDFTTDTQYF.

The table lists this clone with a count of one. The chain links TRBV27 to TRBJ1-5, with a weak D call TRBD1 (6 bases). Per germline, CDR1 MNHEY and CDR2 SMNVEV (reference sequence). V lost 4 bases and J 7 bases, leaving 17 bases between the germline ends. This CDR3 comprises 15 residues. The chain's CDR3 is CASSSGQPGAQPQHF. CDR3 nucleotide sequence: TGTGCCAGCAGTTCAGGACAGCCAGGCGCCCAGCCCCAGCATTTT.

The chain joins TRBV5-1 to TRBJ2-5; a weak D match, TRBD2 (6 bases). The V and J ends lost 0 bases and 1 base respectively, with 10 bases between them. The CDR3 sequence is 15 residues long. Germline CDR1 reads SGHRS; CDR2 reads YFSETQ. The CDR3 reads CASSLGGGIQETQYF. The DNA for the CDR3 is TGCGCCAGCAGCTTGGGCGGAGGGATCCAAGAGACCCAGTACTTC.

V usage is TRBV28 and J usage is TRBJ1-5; the D is unclear. V was shortened by 5 bases and J by 4 bases, with 6 bases between the two germline ends. This CDR3 has 12 amino acids. CDR1 and CDR2 from the germline V gene are MDHEN and SYDVKM. CDR3 protein: CASSELNQPQHF. Written as DNA, the CDR3 is TGTGCCAGCAGTGAACTTAATCAGCCCCAGCATTTT.

This clone appeared once. The chain is built from TRBV27 and TRBJ1-2; 9 bases map to TRBD1. The junction had 0 bases not matched to a gene; V was cut back by 3 bases and J by 4 bases. CDR3 size: 13 residues. Germline CDR1 is MNHEY and CDR2 is SMNVEV (reference sequence). The CDR3 DNA reads as TGTGCCAGCAGTTTGACAGGGGGCTATGGCTACACCTTC. It encodes CASSLTGGYGYTF.

The gene calls are TRBV7-9 and TRBJ2-1; possible D gene TRBD1, 6 bases. The germline gives CDR1 SEHNR, CDR2 FQNEAQ (reference sequence). The CDR3 loop spans 15 amino acids. Trimming took 2 bases from V and 8 from J, leaving 16 bases between them. CDR3 DNA sequence: TGTGCCAGCAGCTTACATAACCAGGGGACCGATGAGCAGTTCTTC. Protein: CASSLHNQGTDEQFF.

This rearrangement joins TRBV5-6 to TRBJ1-3; D unclear. This CDR3 contains 15 residues. Germline V gene data show CDR1 as SGHDT and CDR2 as YYEEEE. The V end lost 4 bases, the J end lost 0 bases, and 11 bases lay between the germline ends. CDR3 protein: CASSGAGSSGNTIYF. The CDR3 coding sequence is TGTGCCAGCAGCGGTGCCGGGTCCTCTGGAAACACCATATATTTT.

This clone was counted a single time. The same CDR3 can be traced to other DNA sequences in this sample. This chain uses TRBV5-1 with TRBJ1-1; D not certain. V dropped 0 bases and J dropped 3 bases, with 6 bases sitting between them. This CDR3 has 13 residues. Germline-derived CDR1 and CDR2 are SGHRS and YFSETQ. For the CDR3, the DNA is TGCGCCAGCAGCTTGGACGGAGACACTGAAGCTTTCTTT. Translated, it gives CASSLDGDTEAFF.

The CDR3 nucleotides are TGTGCCAGCAGGCACAGCTATGGCTACACCTTC. This gives the protein CASRHSYGYTF. The V gene is TRBV27, the J gene TRBJ1-2; no firm D call. This CDR3 comprises 11 residues. Germline V gene lookup returns CDR1 MNHEY and CDR2 SMNVEV (reference sequence). Trimming shortened V by 6 bases and J by 4 bases, and 6 bases separated the two germline ends.

CDR3 residues: CASSIRLAVNEQFF. The CDR3, as DNA: TGTGCCAGTAGTATTAGACTAGCGGTAAATGAGCAGTTCTTC. The genes are TRBV19 and TRBJ2-1; 9 bases match TRBD2. CDR1 and CDR2 (germline): LNHDA, SQIVND (reference sequence). CDR3 length equals 14 residues. V gave up 3 bases and J gave up 7 bases; unmatched junction bases: 4. The variable domain in full, completed from reference TRBV19 and TRBJ2-1, reads DGGITQSPKYLFRKEGQNVTLSCEQNLNHDAMYWYRQDPGQGLRLIYYSQIVNDFQKGDIAEGYSVSREKKESFPLTVTSAQKNPTAFYLCASSIRLAVNEQFFGPGTRLTVL.

The chain uses TRBV19 and TRBJ2-1; TRBD2 aligns across 10 bases. The V gene end was trimmed by 4 bases and the J gene end by 8 bases; junction bases not matched to a gene: 11. Germline CDR1 reads LNHDA; CDR2 reads SQIVND (reference sequence). There are 16 residues in the CDR3. CDR3 in amino acids: CASSRTSGGYKDEQFF. The CDR3 nucleotides are TGTGCCAGTAGTAGGACTAGCGGAGGGTACAAAGATGAGCAGTTCTTC.

V is TRBV7-9 and J is TRBJ1-2, with TRBD1 matching 8 bases. Trimming at V came to 3 bases and at J to 2 bases, leaving 11 bases not matched to a gene. The CDR3 loop spans 17 amino acids. The germline V gene has CDR1 SEHNR and CDR2 FQNEAQ (reference sequence). The CDR3: CASSFRQGARANYGYTF. CDR3 coding DNA: TGTGCCAGCAGCTTTAGGCAGGGGGCTAGGGCAAACTATGGCTACACCTTC.